This paragraph reports one T cell receptor beta chain. The data derive from a study of a mutant IDH1 vaccine in newly diagnosed glioma. Indicated time point: baseline, week 1 (first vaccination visit). Treatment indicated: pre-vaccination baseline after standard-of-care therapy. Sequencing was performed with immunoSEQ multiplex PCR; in TCRdb, only in-frame clones are kept and a portion is missing. This sample has some 68,000 clones; 60% to 85% occur once, and the top ten carry around 8.5%. This CDR3 comprises 15 residues. Germline assignment: CDR1 SGHRS and CDR2 YFSETQ. Trimming pared 0 bases from V and 1 base from J, leaving 5 bases between.

The sequenced sample was PBMCs, obtained from a glioma patient treated with radiotherapy, temozolomide or both. The sequence came from a man in his forties or fifties with glioma. This chain uses TRBV5-1 with TRBJ2-6; D gene unclear. The DNA of the CDR3 is TGCGCCAGCAGCTTGGAGACATCTGGGGCCAACGTCCTGACTTTC. Its protein product is CASSLETSGANVLTF.